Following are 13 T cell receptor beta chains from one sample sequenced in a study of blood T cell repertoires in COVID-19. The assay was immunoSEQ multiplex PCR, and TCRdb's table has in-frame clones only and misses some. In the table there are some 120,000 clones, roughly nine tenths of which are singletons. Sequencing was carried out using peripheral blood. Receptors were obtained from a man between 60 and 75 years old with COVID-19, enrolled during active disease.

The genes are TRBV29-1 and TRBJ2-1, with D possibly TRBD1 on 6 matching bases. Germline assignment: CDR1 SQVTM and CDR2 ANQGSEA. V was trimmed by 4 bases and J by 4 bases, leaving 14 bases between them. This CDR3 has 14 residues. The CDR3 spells CSVAKGTSYNEQFF. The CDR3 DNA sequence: TGCAGCGTTGCGAAGGGGACATCTTACAATGAGCAGTTCTTC.

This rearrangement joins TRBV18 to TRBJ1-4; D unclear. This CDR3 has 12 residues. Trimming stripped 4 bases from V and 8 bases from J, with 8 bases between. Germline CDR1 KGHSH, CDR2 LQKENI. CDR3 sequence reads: CASSRNGEKLFF. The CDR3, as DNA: TGTGCCAGCTCACGAAACGGGGAAAAACTGTTTTTT. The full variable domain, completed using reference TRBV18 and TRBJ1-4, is NAGVMQNPRHLVRRRGQEARLRCSPMKGHSHVYWYRQLPEEGLKFMVYLQKENIIDESGMPKERFSAEFPKEGPSILRIQQVVRGDSAAYFCASSRNGEKLFFGSGTQLSVL.

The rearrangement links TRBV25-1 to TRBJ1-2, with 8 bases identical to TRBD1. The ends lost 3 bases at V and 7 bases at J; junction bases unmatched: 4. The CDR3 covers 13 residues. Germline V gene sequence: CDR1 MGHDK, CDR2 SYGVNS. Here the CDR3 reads CASSEQGASGYTF. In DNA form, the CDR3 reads TGTGCCAGCAGTGAGCAGGGGGCTAGTGGCTACACCTTC.

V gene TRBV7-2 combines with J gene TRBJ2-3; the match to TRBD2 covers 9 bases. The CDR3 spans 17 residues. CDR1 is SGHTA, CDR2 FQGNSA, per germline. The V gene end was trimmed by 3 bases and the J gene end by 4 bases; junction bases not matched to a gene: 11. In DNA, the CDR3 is TGTGCCAGCAGCTTCTCCCGGGCGGGAGGGCTTCCAGATACGCAGTATTTT. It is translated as CASSFSRAGGLPDTQYF.

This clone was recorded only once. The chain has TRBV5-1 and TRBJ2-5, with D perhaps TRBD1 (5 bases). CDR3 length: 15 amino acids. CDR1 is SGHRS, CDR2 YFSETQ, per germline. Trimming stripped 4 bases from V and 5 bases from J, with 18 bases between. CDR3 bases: TGCGCCAGCAGCCCGACAGAATCCCCAGTGGAGACCCAGTACTTC. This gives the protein CASSPTESPVETQYF.

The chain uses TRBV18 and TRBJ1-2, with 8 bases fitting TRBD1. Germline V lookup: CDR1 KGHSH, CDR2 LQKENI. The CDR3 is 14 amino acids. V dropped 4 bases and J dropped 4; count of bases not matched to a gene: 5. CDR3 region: CASSQGQAAYGYTF. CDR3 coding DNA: TGTGCCAGCTCACAGGGACAGGCCGCCTATGGCTACACCTTC.

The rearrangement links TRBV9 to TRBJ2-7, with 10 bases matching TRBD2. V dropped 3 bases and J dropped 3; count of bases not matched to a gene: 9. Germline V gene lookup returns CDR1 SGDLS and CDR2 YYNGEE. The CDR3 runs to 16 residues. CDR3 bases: TGTGCCAGCAGCGGAGAGCCGCTAGCGGGAGACTACGAGCAGTACTTC. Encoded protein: CASSGEPLAGDYEQYF.

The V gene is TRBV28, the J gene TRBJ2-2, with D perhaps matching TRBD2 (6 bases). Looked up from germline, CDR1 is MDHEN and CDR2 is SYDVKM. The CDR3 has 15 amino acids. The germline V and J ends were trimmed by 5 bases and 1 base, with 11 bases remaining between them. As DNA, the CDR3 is TGTGCCAGCAGTCTCATGGGGGGGAACACCGGGGAGCTGTTTTTT. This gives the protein CASSLMGGNTGELFF.

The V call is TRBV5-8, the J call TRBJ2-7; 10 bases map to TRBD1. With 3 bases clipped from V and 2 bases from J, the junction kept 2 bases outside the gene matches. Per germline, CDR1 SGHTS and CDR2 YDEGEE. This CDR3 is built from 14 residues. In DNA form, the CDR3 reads TGTGCCAGCAGCTCCGGACAGGGGGCCTACGAGCAGTACTTC. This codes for CASSSGQGAYEQYF.

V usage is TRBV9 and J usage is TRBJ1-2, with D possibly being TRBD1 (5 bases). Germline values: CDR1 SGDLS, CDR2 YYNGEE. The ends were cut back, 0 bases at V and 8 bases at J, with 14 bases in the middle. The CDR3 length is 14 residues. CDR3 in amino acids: CASSVESRVVGYTF. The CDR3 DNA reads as TGTGCCAGCAGCGTAGAAAGCAGGGTCGTAGGCTACACCTTC.

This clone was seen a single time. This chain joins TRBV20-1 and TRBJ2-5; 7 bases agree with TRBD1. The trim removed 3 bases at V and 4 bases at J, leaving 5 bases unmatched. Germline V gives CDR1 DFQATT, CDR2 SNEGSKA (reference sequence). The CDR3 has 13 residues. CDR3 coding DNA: TGCAGTGCTAGTGGACAGGTGGGAGAGACCCAGTACTTC. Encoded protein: CSASGQVGETQYF.

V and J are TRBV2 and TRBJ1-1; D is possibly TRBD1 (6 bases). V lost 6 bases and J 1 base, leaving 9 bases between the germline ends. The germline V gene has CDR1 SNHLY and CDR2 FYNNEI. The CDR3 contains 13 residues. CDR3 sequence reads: CASSLDRNTEAFF. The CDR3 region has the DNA TGTGCCAGCAGCTTGGACAGGAACACTGAAGCTTTCTTT. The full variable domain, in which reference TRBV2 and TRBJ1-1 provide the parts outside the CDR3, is EPEVTQTPSHQVTQMGQEVILRCVPISNHLYFYWYRQILGQKVEFLVSFYNNEISEKSEIFDDQFSVERPDGSNFTLKIRSTKLEDSAMYFCASSLDRNTEAFFGQGTRLTVV.

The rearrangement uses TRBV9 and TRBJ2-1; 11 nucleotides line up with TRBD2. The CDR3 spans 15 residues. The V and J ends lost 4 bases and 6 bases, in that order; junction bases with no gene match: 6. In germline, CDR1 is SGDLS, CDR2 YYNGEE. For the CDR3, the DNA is TGTGCCAGCAGCCTGGGGGGACTAGCGGTCAATGAGCAGTTCTTC. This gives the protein CASSLGGLAVNEQFF.